These 5 T cell receptor beta chains originate from one sample sequenced in a study of early T cells in non-severe SARS-CoV-2 infection. One entry per CDR3 protein results from TCRdb running MiXCR on the 5' RACE reads. The sample has roughly 99,000 distinct CDR3 sequences; 8.5% to 14% are singletons. The specimen was whole blood. The receptors stem from an adult who was a healthcare worker with PCR-confirmed SARS-CoV-2 infection or an uninfected control (not recorded which).

This clonotype was counted only a few times. J is TRBJ1-3 and V is TRBV28; 7 nucleotides agree with TRBD1. The CDR3 loop spans 16 amino acids. Germline CDR1 MDHEN, CDR2 SYDVKM. Trimming at V came to 2 bases and at J to 4 bases, leaving 8 bases not matched to a gene. As DNA, the CDR3 is TGTGCCAGCAGTTTAGATCGAGGGACAGCCGGAAACACCATATATTTT. Its protein product is CASSLDRGTAGNTIYF.

The gene calls are TRBV7-9 and TRBJ2-1, with D unclear. CDR1 SEHNR and CDR2 FQNEAQ come from the germline V gene (reference sequence). This CDR3 region has 13 residues. Trimming removed 8 bases at V and 5 bases at J, with 13 bases between. CDR3 nucleotide sequence: TGTGCCAGCCGCCTGGGGTCGCACAATGAGCAGTTCTTC. It specifies CASRLGSHNEQFF.

CDR3 sequence reads: CASSLTGTELRNEQFF. The CDR3 region has the DNA TGCGCCAGCAGCTTGACTGGGACAGAGTTGAGGAATGAGCAGTTCTTC. V usage is TRBV5-1 and J usage is TRBJ2-1; TRBD1 matches at 7 bases. There are 16 residues in the CDR3. CDR1 and CDR2 from the germline V gene are SGHRS and YFSETQ. V lost 1 base and J lost 7; bases outside the gene matches: 11. Using reference TRBV5-1 and TRBJ2-1 for the parts outside the CDR3, the full variable domain is KAGVTQTPRYLIKTRGQQVTLSCSPISGHRSVSWYQQTPGQGLQFLFEYFSETQRNKGNFPGRFSGRQFSNSRSEMNVSTLELGDSALYLCASSLTGTELRNEQFFGPGTRLTVL.

This clonotype was observed a few times. This chain links TRBV5-1 with TRBJ2-5; TRBD1 might be the D (5 bases). The germline CDR1 and CDR2 sequences are SGHRS and YFSETQ. The CDR3 spans 13 residues. The ends were cut back, 1 base at V and 3 bases at J, with 7 bases in the middle. CDR3 protein: CASSLQGEETQYF. The DNA of the CDR3 is TGCGCCAGCAGCTTGCAAGGGGAAGAGACCCAGTACTTC.

This clonotype was detected many times. This sequence joins TRBV11-2 and TRBJ2-1; 10 bases line up with TRBD2. The ends lost 4 bases at V and 2 bases at J; junction bases unmatched: 5. The V gene's germline CDR1 is SGHAT and CDR2 FQNNGV. The CDR3 contains 16 residues. In DNA, the CDR3 is TGTGCCAGCAGCTCGAAAGGGACTAGCGCCTACAATGAGCAGTTCTTC. Amino acids: CASSSKGTSAYNEQFF.